The T cell receptor (beta chain) described here comes from a study of control samples from healthy donors and cancer patients. Profiling relied on immunoSEQ multiplex PCR, and the TCRdb table lists in-frame clones only, not all of them. The table records about 200,000 clones, about 91% of them present only once. CDR3 length: 14 residues. V was clipped by 7 bases and J by 2 bases, with 9 bases between them. Germline CDR1 reads SNHLY; CDR2 reads FYNNEI. This clone came up a few times. The specimen was blood. This sequence originates from a man under 40 in good health. The gene calls are TRBV2 and TRBJ1-6; maybe TRBD1 (6 bases). CDR3: CASTGQPYNSPLHF. The CDR3 region has the DNA TGTGCCAGCACCGGACAGCCCTATAATTCACCCCTCCACTTT. The variable domain in full, completed from reference TRBV2 and TRBJ1-6, reads EPEVTQTPSHQVTQMGQEVILRCVPISNHLYFYWYRQILGQKVEFLVSFYNNEISEKSEIFDDQFSVERPDGSNFTLKIRSTKLEDSAMYFCASTGQPYNSPLHFGNGTRLTVT.